The 10 T cell receptor beta chains given below trace back to one sample, sequenced in a study of T-cell memory formation after mild COVID-19. Using its own MiXCR run on the 5' RACE reads, TCRdb lists one record per CDR3 protein. The sample includes a few hundred thousand distinct CDR3 sequences, roughly 15% of them seen just once. The source material was PBMCs or a T cell subset sorted from them (not recorded which). The receptors stem from a man between 18 and 35 years old who had mild COVID-19 (a few samples of this study predate the infection). Cell type and time point are not known.

The chain couples TRBV7-2 to TRBJ1-2; weak D call: TRBD1 (5 bases). This CDR3 contains 13 residues. V lost 1 base and J lost 6, with 9 bases in between. Looked up from germline, CDR1 is SGHTA and CDR2 is FQGNSA. The chain's CDR3 is CASSLGGTHGYTF. The CDR3 DNA is TGTGCCAGCAGCTTAGGTGGGACCCATGGCTACACCTTC.

The CDR3 DNA sequence: TGCAGTGCTAGAGAAGGGGGTTCCGGGGCCAACGTCCTGACTTTC. This encodes CSAREGGSGANVLTF. The V call is TRBV20-1, the J call TRBJ2-6; possible D gene TRBD1, 6 bases. V lost 0 bases to trimming and J lost 4 bases, with 10 bases between them. The CDR3 has 15 amino acids. Looked up from germline, CDR1 is DFQATT and CDR2 is SNEGSKA (reference sequence).

The chain employs TRBV6-2 or TRBV6-3 and TRBJ2-7, with D tentatively TRBD1 or TRBD2 (5 bases each). The CDR3 spans 15 residues. Trimming left V 1 base short and J 2 bases short, with 12 bases between. Germline values: CDR1 MNHEY, CDR2 SVGEGT. CDR3 DNA sequence: TGTGCCAGCAGTTACTGGGGGACGGATCCCTACGAGCAGTACTTC. Protein product: CASSYWGTDPYEQYF.

V gene TRBV27 combines with J gene TRBJ2-2; the D is unclear. Germline V CDR1 and CDR2: MNHEY, SMNVEV (reference sequence). The CDR3 sequence is 16 residues long. V gave up 6 bases and J gave up 2 bases, with 16 bases separating them. The CDR3 region has the DNA TGTGCCAGCAGGGCGATGCGCTCAAAAAACACCGGGGAGCTGTTTTTT. Its translation: CASRAMRSKNTGELFF.

This clonotype was found a few times. The rearrangement links TRBV9 to TRBJ2-1, with 7 bases aligning to TRBD2. Germline CDR1 reads SGDLS; CDR2 reads YYNGEE. CDR3 size: 15 residues. The V gene end was trimmed by 0 bases and the J gene end by 5 bases; junction bases not matched to a gene: 5. CDR3 residues: CASSVDRDYNNEQFF. The CDR3 region has the DNA TGTGCCAGCAGCGTAGACCGGGACTATAACAATGAGCAGTTCTTC.

This clonotype was counted a few times. V usage is TRBV7-2 and J usage is TRBJ2-7, with 9 bases matching TRBD2. V gave up 3 bases and J gave up 1 base; unmatched junction bases: 4. Germline V CDR1 and CDR2: SGHTA, FQGNSA. The CDR3 consists of 15 residues. In nucleotides, the CDR3 is TGTGCCAGCAGCTTGCGCGGGGGGGCTTCCTACGAGCAGTACTTC. Encoded protein: CASSLRGGASYEQYF.

The V call is TRBV6-5, the J call TRBJ2-3, with 10 bases aligning to TRBD2. J lost 7 bases, V lost 0 bases, and 7 bases had no gene match. CDR1 and CDR2 from the germline V gene are MNHEY and SVGAGI. The CDR3 is 16 residues long. In DNA form, the CDR3 reads TGTGCCAGCAGTTACTCGGGTTCTAGCGGGGGTCATACGCAGTATTTT. It specifies CASSYSGSSGGHTQYF.

The sample holds a few counts of this clonotype. The chain couples TRBV5-1 to TRBJ2-2; TRBD2 might be the D (5 bases). The CDR3 is 15 amino acids. The V end was cut by 0 bases, the J end by 2 bases, with 8 bases between. Germline-derived CDR1 and CDR2 are SGHRS and YFSETQ. The CDR3 sequence: CASSLVASNTGELFF. DNA for the CDR3: TGCGCCAGCAGCTTGGTAGCGTCTAACACCGGGGAGCTGTTTTTT.

Only one count was recorded for this clonotype. Just one base apart from a much larger clone, this may be a read error. The DNA for the CDR3 is TGTGCCAGCACGGCGGGGGGCTCCTACACTGAGCAGTTCTTC. Protein product: CASTAGGSYTEQFF. The rearrangement links TRBV7-3 to TRBJ2-1; 8 bases match TRBD2. CDR1 and CDR2 (germline): SGHTA, FQGTGA. This CDR3 has 14 residues.

The DNA for the CDR3 is TGTGCCAGCTCGGGGGGGACTAGCGGGGATAGGCAGTTCTTC. It specifies CASSGGTSGDRQFF. The chain has TRBV7-3 and TRBJ2-1, with TRBD2 matching 13 bases. V was clipped by 8 bases and J by 12 bases; unmatched bases: 10. Germline CDR1 reads SGHTA; CDR2 reads FQGTGA. The CDR3 sequence is 14 residues long.